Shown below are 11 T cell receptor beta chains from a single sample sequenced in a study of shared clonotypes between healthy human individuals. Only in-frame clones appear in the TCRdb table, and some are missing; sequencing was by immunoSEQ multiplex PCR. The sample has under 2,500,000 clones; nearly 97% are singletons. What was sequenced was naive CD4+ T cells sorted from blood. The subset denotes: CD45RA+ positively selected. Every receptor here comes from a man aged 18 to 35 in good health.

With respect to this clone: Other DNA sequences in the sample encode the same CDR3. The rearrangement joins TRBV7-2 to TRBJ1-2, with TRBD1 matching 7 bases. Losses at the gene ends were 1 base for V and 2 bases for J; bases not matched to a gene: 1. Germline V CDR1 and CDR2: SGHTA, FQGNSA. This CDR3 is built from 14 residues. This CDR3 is CASSLGQGNYGYTF. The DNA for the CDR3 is TGTGCCAGCAGCTTAGGACAGGGAAACTATGGCTACACCTTC.

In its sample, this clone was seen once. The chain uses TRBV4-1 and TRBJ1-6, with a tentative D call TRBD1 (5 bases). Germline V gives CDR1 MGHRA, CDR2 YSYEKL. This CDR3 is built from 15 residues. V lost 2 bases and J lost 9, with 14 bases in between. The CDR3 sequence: CASSQTDNLISPLHF. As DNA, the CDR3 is TGCGCCAGCAGCCAAACGGACAATTTGATTTCACCCCTCCACTTT.

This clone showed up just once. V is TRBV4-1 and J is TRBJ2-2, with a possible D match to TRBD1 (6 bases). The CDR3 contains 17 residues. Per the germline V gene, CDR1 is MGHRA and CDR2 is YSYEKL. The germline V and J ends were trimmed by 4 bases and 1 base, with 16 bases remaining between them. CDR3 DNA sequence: TGCGCCAGCAGCCCTAGGGTTCAGGGGCAGAACACCGGGGAGCTGTTTTTT. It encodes CASSPRVQGQNTGELFF.

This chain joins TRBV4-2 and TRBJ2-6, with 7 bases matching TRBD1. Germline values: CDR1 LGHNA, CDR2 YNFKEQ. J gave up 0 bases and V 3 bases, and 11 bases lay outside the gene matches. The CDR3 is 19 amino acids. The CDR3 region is CASSQSTGATVSGANVLTF. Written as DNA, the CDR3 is TGTGCCAGCAGCCAGAGCACAGGGGCGACAGTCTCTGGGGCCAACGTCCTGACTTTC.

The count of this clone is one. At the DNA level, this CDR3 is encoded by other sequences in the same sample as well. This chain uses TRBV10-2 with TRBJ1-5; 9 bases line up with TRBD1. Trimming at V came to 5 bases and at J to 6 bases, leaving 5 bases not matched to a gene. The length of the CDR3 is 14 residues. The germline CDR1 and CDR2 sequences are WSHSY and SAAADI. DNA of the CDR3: TGCGCCAGCAGTACGGACAGGGGAGGTCAGCCCCAGCATTTT. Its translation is CASSTDRGGQPQHF.

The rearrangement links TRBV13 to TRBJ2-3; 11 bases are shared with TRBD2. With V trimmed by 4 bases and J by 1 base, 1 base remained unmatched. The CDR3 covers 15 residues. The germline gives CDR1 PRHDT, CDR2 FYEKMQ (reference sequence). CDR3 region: CASSSTSGGTDTQYF. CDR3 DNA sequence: TGTGCCAGCAGCTCGACTAGCGGGGGCACAGATACGCAGTATTTT.

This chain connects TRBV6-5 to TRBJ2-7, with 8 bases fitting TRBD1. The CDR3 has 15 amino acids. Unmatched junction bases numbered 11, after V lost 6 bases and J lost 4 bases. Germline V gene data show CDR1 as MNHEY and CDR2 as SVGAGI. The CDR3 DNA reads TGTGCCAGCAGCCGGACCGGACAGGGATCATACGAGCAGTACTTC. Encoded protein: CASSRTGQGSYEQYF.

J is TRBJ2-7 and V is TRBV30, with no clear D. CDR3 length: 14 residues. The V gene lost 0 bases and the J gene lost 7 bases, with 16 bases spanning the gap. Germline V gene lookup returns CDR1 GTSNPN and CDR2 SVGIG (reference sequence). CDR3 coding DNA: TGTGCCTGGAGTGTAAGGCAGCTATTTATGGAGCAGTACTTC. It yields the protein CAWSVRQLFMEQYF.

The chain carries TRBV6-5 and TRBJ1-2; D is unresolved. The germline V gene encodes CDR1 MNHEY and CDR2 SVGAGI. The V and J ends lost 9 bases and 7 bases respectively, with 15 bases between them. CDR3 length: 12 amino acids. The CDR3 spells CASRTSMSGYTF. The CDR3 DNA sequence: TGTGCCAGTCGAACCTCGATGAGTGGCTACACCTTC.

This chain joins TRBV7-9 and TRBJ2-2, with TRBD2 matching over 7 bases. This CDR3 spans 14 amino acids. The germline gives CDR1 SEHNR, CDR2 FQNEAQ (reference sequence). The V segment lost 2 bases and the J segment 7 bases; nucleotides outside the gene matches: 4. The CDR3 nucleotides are TGTGCCAGCAGCTTAACGCGGGGGAACGGGGAGCTGTTTTTT. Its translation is CASSLTRGNGELFF.

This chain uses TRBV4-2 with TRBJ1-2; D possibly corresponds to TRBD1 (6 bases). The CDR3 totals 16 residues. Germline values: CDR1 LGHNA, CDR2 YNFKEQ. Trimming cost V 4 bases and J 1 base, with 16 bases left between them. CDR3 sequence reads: CASSLDSGGYNYGYTF. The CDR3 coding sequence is TGTGCCAGCAGCCTGGACAGTGGGGGTTATAACTATGGCTACACCTTC.